This paragraph reports one T cell receptor (beta chain). Antigen specificity is unknown. TCRdb keeps only in-frame clones here, not all; method: immunoSEQ multiplex PCR. The table includes tens of thousands of clones, about 90% detected once. The data belong to a study of graft-versus-host responses after intestinal transplantation. Background on the study: Anti-thymocyte globulin induction preceded about three years of tacrolimus and steroid maintenance in all recipients.

General observations from the study: Detected in recipient marrow were GvH clones, some of which were first observed in ileum or blood. Patients who carried graft-donor T cell macrochimerism also had high graft-versus-host to host-versus-graft clonal ratios in their allografts.

The CDR3 contains 18 residues. V was pared by 1 base and J by 0 bases, with 9 bases of the junction left unmatched. Germline V gene lookup returns CDR1 SGHAT and CDR2 FQDESV (reference sequence). The V gene is TRBV11-1, the J gene TRBJ2-1, with TRBD1 identical over 7 bases. The clonotype originates from a human patient who received an intestinal transplant, so some T cells may come from the graft donor. The sequenced sample was PBMCs, obtained approximately 320 days after intestinal transplant. The CDR3: CASSLEFETGSSYNEQFF. In DNA form, the CDR3 reads TGTGCCAGCAGCTTAGAATTCGAGACAGGGAGCTCCTACAATGAGCAGTTCTTC.